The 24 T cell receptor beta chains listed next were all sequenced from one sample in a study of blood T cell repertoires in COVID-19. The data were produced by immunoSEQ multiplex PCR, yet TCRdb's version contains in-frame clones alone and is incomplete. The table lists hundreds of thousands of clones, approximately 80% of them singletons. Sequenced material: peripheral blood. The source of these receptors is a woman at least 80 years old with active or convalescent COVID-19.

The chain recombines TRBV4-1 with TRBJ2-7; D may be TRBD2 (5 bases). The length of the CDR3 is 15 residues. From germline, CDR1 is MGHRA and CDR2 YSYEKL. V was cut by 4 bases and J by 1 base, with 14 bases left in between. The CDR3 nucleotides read TGCGCCAGCAGCCGCCAATCTAGCAGATCCTACGAGCAGTACTTC. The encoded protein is CASSRQSSRSYEQYF.

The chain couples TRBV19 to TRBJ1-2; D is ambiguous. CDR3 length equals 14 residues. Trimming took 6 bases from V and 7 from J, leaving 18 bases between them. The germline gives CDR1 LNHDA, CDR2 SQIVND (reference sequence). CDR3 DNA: TGTGCCAGTAGAGCAGGATGGGTTTTGTCTGGCTACACCTTC. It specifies CASRAGWVLSGYTF.

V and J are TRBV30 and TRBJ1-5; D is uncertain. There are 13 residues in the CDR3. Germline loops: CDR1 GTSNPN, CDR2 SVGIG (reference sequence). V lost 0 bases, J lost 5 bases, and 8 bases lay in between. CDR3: CAWSVLSDQPQHF. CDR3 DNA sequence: TGTGCCTGGAGTGTCCTAAGTGATCAGCCCCAGCATTTT.

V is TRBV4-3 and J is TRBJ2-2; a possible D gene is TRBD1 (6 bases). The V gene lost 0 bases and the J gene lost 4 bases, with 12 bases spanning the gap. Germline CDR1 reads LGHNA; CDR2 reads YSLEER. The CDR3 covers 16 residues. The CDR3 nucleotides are TGCGCCAGCAGCCAAGAAAGGGGGATCGGCACCGGGGAGCTGTTTTTT. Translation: CASSQERGIGTGELFF.

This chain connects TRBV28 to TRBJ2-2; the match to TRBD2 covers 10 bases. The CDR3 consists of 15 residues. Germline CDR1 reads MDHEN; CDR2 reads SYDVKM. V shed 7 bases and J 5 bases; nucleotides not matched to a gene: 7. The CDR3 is CASTKPLAGTGELFF. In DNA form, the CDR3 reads TGTGCCAGCACGAAGCCACTAGCGGGGACCGGGGAGCTGTTTTTT. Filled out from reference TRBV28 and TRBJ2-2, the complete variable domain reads DVKVTQSSRYLVKRTGEKVFLECVQDMDHENMFWYRQDPGLGLRLIYFSYDVKMKEKGDIPEGYSVSREKKERFSLILESASTNQTSMYLCASTKPLAGTGELFFGEGSRLTVL.

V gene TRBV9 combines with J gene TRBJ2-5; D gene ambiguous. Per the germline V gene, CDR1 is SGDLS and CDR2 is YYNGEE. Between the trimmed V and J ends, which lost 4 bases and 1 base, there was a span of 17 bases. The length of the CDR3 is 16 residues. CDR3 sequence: CASSPSTHHAQETQYF. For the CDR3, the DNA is TGTGCCAGCAGCCCCTCGACACATCACGCCCAAGAGACCCAGTACTTC. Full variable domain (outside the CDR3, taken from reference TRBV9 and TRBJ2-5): DSGVTQTPKHLITATGQRVTLRCSPRSGDLSVYWYQQSLDQGLQFLIQYYNGEERAKGNILERFSAQQFPDLHSELNLSSLELGDSALYFCASSPSTHHAQETQYFGPGTRLLVL.

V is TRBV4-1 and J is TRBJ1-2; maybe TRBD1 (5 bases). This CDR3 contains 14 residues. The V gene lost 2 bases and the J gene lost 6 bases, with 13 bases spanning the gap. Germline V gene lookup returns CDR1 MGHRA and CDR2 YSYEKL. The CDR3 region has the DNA TGCGCCAGCAGCCAATGGGAGGGACCGGATGGCTACACCTTC. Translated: CASSQWEGPDGYTF.

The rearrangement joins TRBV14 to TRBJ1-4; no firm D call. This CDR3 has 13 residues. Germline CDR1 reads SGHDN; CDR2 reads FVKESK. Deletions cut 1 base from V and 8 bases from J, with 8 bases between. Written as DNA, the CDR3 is TGTGCCAGCAGCCAAGTCCGAGGGGAAAAACTGTTTTTT. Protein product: CASSQVRGEKLFF.

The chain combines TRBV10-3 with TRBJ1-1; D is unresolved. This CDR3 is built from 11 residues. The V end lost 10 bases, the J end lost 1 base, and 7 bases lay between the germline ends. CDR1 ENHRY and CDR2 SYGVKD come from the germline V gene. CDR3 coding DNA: TGTGCCACCCGGGGGAACACTGAAGCTTTCTTT. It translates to CATRGNTEAFF.

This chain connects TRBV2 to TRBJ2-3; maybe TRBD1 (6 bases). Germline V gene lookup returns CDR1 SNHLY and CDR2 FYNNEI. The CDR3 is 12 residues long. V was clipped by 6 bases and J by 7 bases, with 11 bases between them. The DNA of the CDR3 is TGTGCCAGCAGCCCGGGACACTATACGCAGTATTTT. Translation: CASSPGHYTQYF.

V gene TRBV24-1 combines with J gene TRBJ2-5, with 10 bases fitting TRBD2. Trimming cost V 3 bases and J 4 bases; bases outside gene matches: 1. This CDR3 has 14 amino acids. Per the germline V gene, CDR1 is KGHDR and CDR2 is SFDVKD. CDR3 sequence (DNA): TGTGCCACCAGTGATCCTAGCGGGAGAGAGACCCAGTACTTC. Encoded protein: CATSDPSGRETQYF.

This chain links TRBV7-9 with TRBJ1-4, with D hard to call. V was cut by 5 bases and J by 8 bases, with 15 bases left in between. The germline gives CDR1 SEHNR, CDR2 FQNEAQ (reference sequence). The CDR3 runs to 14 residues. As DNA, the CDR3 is TGTGCCAGCAGCCCATGGGCCACAAGGGAAAAACTGTTTTTT. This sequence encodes CASSPWATREKLFF.

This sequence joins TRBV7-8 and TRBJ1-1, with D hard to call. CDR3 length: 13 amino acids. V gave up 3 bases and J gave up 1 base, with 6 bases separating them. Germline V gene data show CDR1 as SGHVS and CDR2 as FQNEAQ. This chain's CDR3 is CASSFSGNTEAFF. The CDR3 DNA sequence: TGTGCCAGCAGCTTTTCAGGGAACACTGAAGCTTTCTTT.

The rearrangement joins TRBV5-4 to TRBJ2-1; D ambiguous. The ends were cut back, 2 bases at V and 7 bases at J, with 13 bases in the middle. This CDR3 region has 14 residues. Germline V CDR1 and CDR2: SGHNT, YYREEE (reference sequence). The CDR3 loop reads CASSLELGWNEQFF. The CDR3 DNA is TGTGCCAGCAGCTTAGAGCTCGGGTGGAATGAGCAGTTCTTC.

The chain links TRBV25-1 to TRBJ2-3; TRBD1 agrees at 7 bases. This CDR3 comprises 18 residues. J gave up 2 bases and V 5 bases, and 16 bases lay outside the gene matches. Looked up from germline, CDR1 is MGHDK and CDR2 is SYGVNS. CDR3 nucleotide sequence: TGTGCCAGCAGTTCTACCCTAGGGACAGCTGGTGACACAGATACGCAGTATTTT. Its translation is CASSSTLGTAGDTDTQYF.

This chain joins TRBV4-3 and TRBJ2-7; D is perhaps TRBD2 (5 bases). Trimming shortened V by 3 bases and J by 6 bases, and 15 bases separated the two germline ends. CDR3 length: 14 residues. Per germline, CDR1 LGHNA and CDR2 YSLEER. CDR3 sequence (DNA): TGCGCCAGCAGCCATAACTTACAAGAGGGCGAGCAGTACTTC. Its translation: CASSHNLQEGEQYF.

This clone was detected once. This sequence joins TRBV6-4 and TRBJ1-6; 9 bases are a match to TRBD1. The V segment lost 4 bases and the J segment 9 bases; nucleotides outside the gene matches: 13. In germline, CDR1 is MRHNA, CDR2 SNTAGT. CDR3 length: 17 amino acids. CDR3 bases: TGTGCCAGCAGTGTTACCGGGACAGGGACCTCGGGTTCACCCCTCCACTTT. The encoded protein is CASSVTGTGTSGSPLHF.

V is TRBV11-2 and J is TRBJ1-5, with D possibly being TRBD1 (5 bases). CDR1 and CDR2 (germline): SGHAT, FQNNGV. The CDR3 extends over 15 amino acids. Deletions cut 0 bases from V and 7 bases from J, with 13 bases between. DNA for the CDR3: TGTGCCAGCAGCTTAGATGCAGGGTTGAAACAGCCCCAGCATTTT. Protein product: CASSLDAGLKQPQHF. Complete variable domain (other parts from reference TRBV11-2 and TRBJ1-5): EAGVAQSPRYKIIEKRQSVAFWCNPISGHATLYWYQQILGQGPKLLIQFQNNGVVDDSQLPKDRFSAERLKGVDSTLKIQPAKLEDSAVYLCASSLDAGLKQPQHFGDGTRLSIL.

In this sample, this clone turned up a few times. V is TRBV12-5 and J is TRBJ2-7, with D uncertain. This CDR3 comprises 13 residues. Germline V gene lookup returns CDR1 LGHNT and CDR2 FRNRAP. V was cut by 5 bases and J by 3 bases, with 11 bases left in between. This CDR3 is CASGPKANYEQYF. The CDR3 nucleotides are TGTGCTAGTGGTCCGAAAGCCAACTACGAGCAGTACTTC.

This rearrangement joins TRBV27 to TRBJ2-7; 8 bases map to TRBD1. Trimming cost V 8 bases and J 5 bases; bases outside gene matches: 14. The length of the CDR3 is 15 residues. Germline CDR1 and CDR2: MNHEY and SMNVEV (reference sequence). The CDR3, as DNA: TGTGCCAGCGGACATAGGACAGGGCCTGGAAACGAGCAGTACTTC. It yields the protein CASGHRTGPGNEQYF.

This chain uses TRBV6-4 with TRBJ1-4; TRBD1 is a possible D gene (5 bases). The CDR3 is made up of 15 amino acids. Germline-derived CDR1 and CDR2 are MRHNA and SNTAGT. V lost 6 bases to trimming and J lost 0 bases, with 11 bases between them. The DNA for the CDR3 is TGTGCCAGCAGACAGGAGGGAGCAACTAATGAAAAACTGTTTTTT. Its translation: CASRQEGATNEKLFF.

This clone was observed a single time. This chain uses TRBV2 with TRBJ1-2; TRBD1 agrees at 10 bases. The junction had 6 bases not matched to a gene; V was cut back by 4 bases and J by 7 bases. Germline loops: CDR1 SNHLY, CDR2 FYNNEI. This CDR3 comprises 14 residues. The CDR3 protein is CASSGLRTGGGYTF. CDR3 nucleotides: TGTGCCAGCAGTGGACTTCGGACAGGGGGTGGCTACACCTTC.

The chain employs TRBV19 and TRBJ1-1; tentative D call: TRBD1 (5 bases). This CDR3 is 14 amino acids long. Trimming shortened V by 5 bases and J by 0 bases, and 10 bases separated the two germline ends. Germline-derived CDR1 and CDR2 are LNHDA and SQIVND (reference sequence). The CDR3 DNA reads TGTGCCAGTAGTCCAAGCAGGGTGAACACTGAAGCTTTCTTT. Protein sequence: CASSPSRVNTEAFF.

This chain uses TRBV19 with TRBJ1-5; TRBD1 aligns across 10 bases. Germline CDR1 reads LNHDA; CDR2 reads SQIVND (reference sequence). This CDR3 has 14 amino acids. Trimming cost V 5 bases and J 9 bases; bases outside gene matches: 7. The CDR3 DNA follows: TGTGCCAGTAGTCCGAGACAGGGGGCAGGGCCCCAGCATTTT. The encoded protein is CASSPRQGAGPQHF.